The TCR beta chain described here comes from a study of cytomegalovirus exposure and HLA in healthy donors. The PCR contained 60 Vbeta and 13 Jbeta primers. Only in-frame clones appear in the TCRdb table, and some are missing; sequencing was by immunoSEQ multiplex PCR. The sample lists approximately 100,000 clones, 81% occurring once. Trimming shortened V by 0 bases and J by 9 bases, and 14 bases separated the two germline ends. Looked up from germline, CDR1 is SGHVS and CDR2 is FQNEAQ. This CDR3 contains 15 residues. The source material was PBMCs. The genes are TRBV7-8 and TRBJ1-4; tentative D call: TRBD1 (5 bases). The sequence derives from a woman in her 30s in good health and CMV-seronegative. DNA of the CDR3: TGTGCCAGCAGCTTAGCGCGATTAGGGGAAAAAAAACTGTTTTTT. This translates into CASSLARLGEKKLFF. The whole variable domain, filled in from reference TRBV7-8 and TRBJ1-4, reads GAGVSQSPRYKVAKRGQDVALRCDPISGHVSLFWYQQALGQGPEFLTYFQNEAQLDKSGLPSDRFFAERPEGSVSTLKIQRTQQEDSAVYLCASSLARLGEKKLFFGSGTQLSVL.